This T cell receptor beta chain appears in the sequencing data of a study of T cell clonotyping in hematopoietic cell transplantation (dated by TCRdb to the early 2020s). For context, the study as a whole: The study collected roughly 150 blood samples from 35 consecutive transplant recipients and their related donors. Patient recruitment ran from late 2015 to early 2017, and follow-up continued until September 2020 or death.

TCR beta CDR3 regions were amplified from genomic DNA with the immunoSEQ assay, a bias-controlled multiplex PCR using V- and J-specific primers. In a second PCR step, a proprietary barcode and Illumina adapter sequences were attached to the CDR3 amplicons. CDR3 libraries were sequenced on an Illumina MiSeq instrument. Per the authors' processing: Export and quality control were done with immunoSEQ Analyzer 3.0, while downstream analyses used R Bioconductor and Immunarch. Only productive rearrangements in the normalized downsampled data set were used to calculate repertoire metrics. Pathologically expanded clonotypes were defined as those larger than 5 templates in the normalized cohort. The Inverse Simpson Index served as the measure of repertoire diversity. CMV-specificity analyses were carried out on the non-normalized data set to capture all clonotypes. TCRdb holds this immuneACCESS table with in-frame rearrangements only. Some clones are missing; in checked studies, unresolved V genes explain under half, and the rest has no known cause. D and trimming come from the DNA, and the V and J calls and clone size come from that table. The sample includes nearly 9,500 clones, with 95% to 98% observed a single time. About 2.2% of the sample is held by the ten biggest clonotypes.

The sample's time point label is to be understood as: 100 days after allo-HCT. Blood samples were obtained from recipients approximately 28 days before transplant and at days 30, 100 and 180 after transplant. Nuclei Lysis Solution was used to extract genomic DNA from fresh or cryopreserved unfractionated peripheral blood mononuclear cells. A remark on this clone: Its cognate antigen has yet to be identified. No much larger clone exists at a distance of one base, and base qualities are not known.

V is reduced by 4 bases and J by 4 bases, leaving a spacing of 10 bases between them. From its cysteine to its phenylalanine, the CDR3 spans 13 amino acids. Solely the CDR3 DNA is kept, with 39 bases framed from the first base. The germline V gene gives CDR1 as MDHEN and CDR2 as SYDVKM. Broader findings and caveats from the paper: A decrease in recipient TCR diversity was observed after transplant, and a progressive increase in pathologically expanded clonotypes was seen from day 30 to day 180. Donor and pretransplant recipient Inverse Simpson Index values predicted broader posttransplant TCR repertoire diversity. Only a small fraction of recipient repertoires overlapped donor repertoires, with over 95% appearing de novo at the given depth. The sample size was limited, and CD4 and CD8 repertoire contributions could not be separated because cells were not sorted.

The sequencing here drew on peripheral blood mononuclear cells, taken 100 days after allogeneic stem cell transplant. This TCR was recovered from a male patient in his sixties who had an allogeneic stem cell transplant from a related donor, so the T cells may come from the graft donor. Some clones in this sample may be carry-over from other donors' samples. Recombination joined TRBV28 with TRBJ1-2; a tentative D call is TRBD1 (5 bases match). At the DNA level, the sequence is TGTGCCAGCAGTTCCAGACAGATCTATGGCTACACCTTC. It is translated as CASSSRQIYGYTF.